This T cell receptor beta chain is drawn from a study of blood T cells in healthy people across ages. A second PCR of about 6 to 11 cycles used a sample-barcoded 5' primer and a J-beta primer mix. TCRdb fed the 5' RACE reads into MiXCR, producing one record per CDR3 protein. The table has roughly 1,000,000 distinct CDR3 sequences, 25% seen once. This clonotype was picked up a small number of times. Its antigen remains unknown. Per germline, CDR1 SGHRS and CDR2 YFSETQ. Trimming stripped 8 bases from V and 5 bases from J, with 13 bases between. CDR3 size: 12 residues. Study observations and caveats: Naive CD4+ cells and diversity were both higher in long-lived donors than in aged donors. It was not possible, with unsorted PBMCs, to conclusively compare naive and antigen-experienced cells.

They isolated at least 7 million PBMCs from each sample. These data were also filed under a second study, of T cells of mothers and their children.

Sequenced material: blood. This clonotype was obtained from a girl aged 2 to 9 in good health. The gene calls are TRBV5-1 and TRBJ1-1; possible D gene TRBD1, 5 bases. The CDR3 sequence: CASHQGGTEAFF. In nucleotides, the CDR3 is TGCGCCAGTCATCAGGGAGGGACTGAAGCTTTCTTT.